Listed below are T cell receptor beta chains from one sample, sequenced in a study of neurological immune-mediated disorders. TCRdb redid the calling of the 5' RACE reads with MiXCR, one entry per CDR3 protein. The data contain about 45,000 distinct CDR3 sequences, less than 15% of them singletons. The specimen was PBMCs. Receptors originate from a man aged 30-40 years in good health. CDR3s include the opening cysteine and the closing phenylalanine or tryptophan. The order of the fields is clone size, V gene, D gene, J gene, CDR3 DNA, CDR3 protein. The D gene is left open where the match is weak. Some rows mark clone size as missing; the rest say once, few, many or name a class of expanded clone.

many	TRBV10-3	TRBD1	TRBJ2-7	TGTGCCATCAGGGCGGGACCGGGACAGGGCGAAGAGCAGTACTTC	CAIRAGPGQGEEQYF
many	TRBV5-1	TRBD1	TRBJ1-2	TGCGCCAGCAGAGCCGGGACAGGGGCGTACTATGGCTACACCTTC	CASRAGTGAYYGYTF
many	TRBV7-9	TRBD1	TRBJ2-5	TGTGCCAGCAGCCTCTCCGGGACAGGCCAAGAGACCCAGTACTTC	CASSLSGTGQETQYF
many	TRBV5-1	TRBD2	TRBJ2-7	TGCGCCAGCAGAGGACTAGCGGGCGCCTACGAGCAGTACTTC	CASRGLAGAYEQYF
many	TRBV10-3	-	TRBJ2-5	TGTGCCATCAGTGACAGCCACCAAGAGACCCAGTACTTC	CAISDSHQETQYF
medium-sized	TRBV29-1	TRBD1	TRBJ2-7	TGCAGCGTTGAAAGTCCCGAGACAGGGAGCTCCTACGAGCAGTACTTC	CSVESPETGSSYEQYF
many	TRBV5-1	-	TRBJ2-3	TGCGCCAGCGCGAGGGCTTCCCCGGGTCGAGATACGCAGTATTTT	CASARASPGRDTQYF
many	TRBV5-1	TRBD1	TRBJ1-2	TGCGCCAGCAGCTCCGGACAGGGGGCGTTGGCTGGCTACACCTTC	CASSSGQGALAGYTF
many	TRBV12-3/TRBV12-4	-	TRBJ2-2	TGTGCCAGCAGAATCTCCACAGGGATCGGGGAGCTGTTTTTT	CASRISTGIGELFF
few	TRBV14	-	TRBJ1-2	TGTGCCAGCAGCCAAGATCCGGGCGGCAATTTCTATGGCTACACCTTC	CASSQDPGGNFYGYTF
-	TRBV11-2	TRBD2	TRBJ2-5	TGTGCCAGCAGCCCCCCCCTAGCGGAACCCCAAGAGACCCAGTACTTC	CASSPPLAEPQETQYF
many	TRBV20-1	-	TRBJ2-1	TGCAGTGCTAGCCCAGCGTTGGGGGATGAGCAGTTCTTC	CSASPALGDEQFF
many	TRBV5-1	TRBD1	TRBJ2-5	TGCGCCAGCAGCGGACAGGGGAGGGGAGAGACCCAGTACTTC	CASSGQGRGETQYF
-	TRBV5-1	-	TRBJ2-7	TGCGCCAGCAGTCCGGGGGCAACCTTCTACGAGCAGTACTTC	CASSPGATFYEQYF
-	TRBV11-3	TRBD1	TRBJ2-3	TGTGCCAGCAGCGGACAGGGGCGCAAGTCAGATACGCAGTATTTT	CASSGQGRKSDTQYF
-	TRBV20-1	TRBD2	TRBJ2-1	TGCAGTGCTAGAATCGGTAGCGGGAGGGCCGTCTCCTACAATGAGCAGTTCTTC	CSARIGSGRAVSYNEQFF
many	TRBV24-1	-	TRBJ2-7	TGTGCCACCAGCAGGGACGAGCAGTACTTC	CATSRDEQYF
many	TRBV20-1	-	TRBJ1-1	TGCAGTGCGGGAGGGGGAAGTGCTGAAGCTTTCTTT	CSAGGGSAEAFF
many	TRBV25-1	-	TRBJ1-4	TGTGCCAGCAGTGAATCTTTATTCGGAAAACTGTTTTTT	CASSESLFGKLFF
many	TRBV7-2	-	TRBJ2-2	TGTGCCAGCAGCTTAGAGAGGGCCACCGGGGAGCTGTTTTTT	CASSLERATGELFF
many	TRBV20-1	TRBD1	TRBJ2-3	TGCAGTGCCACTCAGGGGGTGCTCACAGATACGCAGTATTTT	CSATQGVLTDTQYF
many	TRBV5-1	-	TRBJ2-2	TGCGCCAGCAGCACAAGGACGGCCACCGGGGAGCTGTTTTTT	CASSTRTATGELFF
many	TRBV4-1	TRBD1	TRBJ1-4	TGCGCCAGCAGCCAAGATCCGCCTCAAAAGGGAGGGGGCTATGAAAAACTGTTTTTT	CASSQDPPQKGGGYEKLFF
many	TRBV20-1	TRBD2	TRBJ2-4	TGCAGTGCTCAAATAGCGGGAGGGGCCAAAAACATTCAGTACTTC	CSAQIAGGAKNIQYF
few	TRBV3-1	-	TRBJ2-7	TGTGCTTCGCGGGGGACAGAGCGGGCCTACGAGCAGTACTTC	CASRGTERAYEQYF
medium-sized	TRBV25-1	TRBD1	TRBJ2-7	TGTGCCAGTGGGGACAGCCTTTCCTACGAGCAGTACTTC	CASGDSLSYEQYF
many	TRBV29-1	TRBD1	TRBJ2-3	TGCAGCGTTGAAGATCGTTTGGGGCAGGGGGCGAAGCAATCTAGCACAGATACGCAGTATTTT	CSVEDRLGQGAKQSSTDTQYF
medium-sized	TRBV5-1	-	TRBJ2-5	TGCGCCAGCAGCCCGTTTGGTCAGGGGCAAGAGACCCAGTACTTC	CASSPFGQGQETQYF
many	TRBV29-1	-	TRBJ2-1	TGCAGCGTTCTCCCGGGCTTCAACTACAATGAGCAGTTCTTC	CSVLPGFNYNEQFF
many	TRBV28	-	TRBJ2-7	TGTGCCAGCAGTTCCATGACCGGTAAGAGGGCTTACGAGCAGTACTTC	CASSSMTGKRAYEQYF
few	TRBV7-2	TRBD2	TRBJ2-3	TGTGCCAGCAGCTTAAGCGGGAGAAGGAGAGATACGCAGTATTTT	CASSLSGRRRDTQYF
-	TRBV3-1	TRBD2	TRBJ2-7	TGTGCCAGCAGCAAGGGAGGGGGCGGGACTAGCGTTGGCGAGCAGTACTTC	CASSKGGGGTSVGEQYF
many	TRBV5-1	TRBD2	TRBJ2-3	TGCGCCAGCAGCTTGGGACTAGCGGGACCCCCGGATACGCAGTATTTT	CASSLGLAGPPDTQYF
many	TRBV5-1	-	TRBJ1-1	TGCGCCAGCAGCTTGGAAACAGGGATGAACACTGAAGCTTTCTTT	CASSLETGMNTEAFF
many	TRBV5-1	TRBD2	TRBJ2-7	TGCGCCAGCAGCTTGGTGGTTTTAGGAGCGGGAGGGCCGGGCGAGCAGTACTTC	CASSLVVLGAGGPGEQYF